The 32 T cell receptor beta chains given below trace back to one sample, sequenced in a study of vaccination and CD4 T cells after COVID-19. Documented treatment: approximately nine-day PBMC culture with coronavirus spike peptide pools or control peptides (ViraFEST assay). Sequencing of the DNA from cultured CD4+ T cells was carried out with the Oncomine TCR Beta short-read assay. TCRdb redid the calling of the PCR reads with MiXCR, one entry per CDR3 protein. Of under 20,000 distinct CDR3 sequences detected, approximately 70% appear once; the ten largest clones hold approximately 6%. What these receptors recognize is not known. The sequenced sample was CD4+ T cells from blood, cultured in vitro. These receptors were collected from a human donor who had recovered from COVID-19.

This chain links TRBV12-3 or TRBV12-4 with TRBJ1-1; D is possibly TRBD1 (5 bases). This CDR3 contains 14 residues. Trimming left V 3 bases short and J 1 base short, with 9 bases between. DNA of the CDR3: TGTGCCAGCAGTTTGGCAGGGTGGAACACTGAAGCTTTCTTT. Protein: CASSLAGWNTEAFF.

The rearrangement uses TRBV6-1 and TRBJ1-6; D remains ambiguous. The CDR3 is 16 residues long. Trimming removed 6 bases at V and 10 bases at J, with 22 bases between. CDR1 is MNHNS, CDR2 SASEGT, per germline. CDR3: CASRGVGLAFGSPLHF. In DNA, the CDR3 is TGTGCCAGCAGAGGAGTAGGTCTAGCATTCGGGTCACCCCTCCACTTT.

This clonotype was counted only a few times. CDR3 region: CASSNRGQGPEAFF. The DNA of the CDR3 is TGTGCCAGCAGCAACCGGGGACAGGGGCCTGAAGCTTTCTTT. The V and J genes are TRBV7-2 and TRBJ1-1, with TRBD1 identical over 10 bases. The J segment lost 6 bases and the V segment lost 5 bases, leaving 6 bases of the junction unmatched. The germline V gene has CDR1 SGHTA and CDR2 FQGNSA. The CDR3 spans 14 residues.

The chain carries TRBV6-1 and TRBJ1-5; D might be TRBD1 (5 bases). This CDR3 has 15 residues. The germline V and J ends were trimmed by 6 bases and 5 bases, with 17 bases remaining between them. From germline, CDR1 is MNHNS and CDR2 SASEGT. In nucleotides, the CDR3 is TGTGCCAGCAGGAAGTTACGAGGGGTTGATCAGCCCCAGCATTTT. Translated: CASRKLRGVDQPQHF.

This chain joins TRBV6-5 and TRBJ1-2, with 7 bases lining up with TRBD1. CDR3 length: 15 amino acids. From germline, CDR1 is MNHEY and CDR2 SVGAGI. J was trimmed by 6 bases and V by 2 bases; bases with no gene match: 9. CDR3 amino acids: CASSYRTGVAHGYTF. Here the CDR3 DNA reads TGTGCCAGCAGTTACCGGACAGGCGTGGCCCATGGCTACACCTTC.

This rearrangement joins TRBV7-2 to TRBJ1-5, with D perhaps TRBD1 (5 bases). CDR1 is SGHTA and CDR2 is FQGNSA in the germline V gene. The V end lost 7 bases, the J end lost 4 bases, and 17 bases lay between the germline ends. The length of the CDR3 is 15 residues. CDR3 sequence (DNA): TGTGCCAGCACCCTTACCCCGGGACCAAATCAGCCCCAGCATTTT. It translates to CASTLTPGPNQPQHF.

J is TRBJ2-1 and V is TRBV27; TRBD2 matches 10 bases. CDR3 length: 15 residues. The V gene's germline CDR1 is MNHEY and CDR2 SMNVEV (reference sequence). V trimming: 2 bases; J trimming: 2 bases; junction bases outside the gene matches: 0. The CDR3: CASSLLAGAYNEQFF. The CDR3 DNA is TGTGCCAGCAGTTTACTAGCGGGAGCCTACAATGAGCAGTTCTTC.

The table lists this clonotype with a count of one. The rearrangement joins TRBV19 to TRBJ2-3; 10 positions match TRBD2. Losses at the gene ends were 1 base for V and 1 base for J; bases not matched to a gene: 5. The CDR3 is made up of 17 amino acids. Germline assignment: CDR1 LNHDA and CDR2 SQIVND (reference sequence). The CDR3 reads CASSIAGSGRRTDTQYF. The CDR3 DNA follows: TGTGCCAGTAGTATAGCTGGTAGCGGGAGGCGCACAGATACGCAGTATTTT.

The chain has TRBV20-1 and TRBJ1-5; tentative D call: TRBD1 (6 bases). Germline V lookup: CDR1 DFQATT, CDR2 SNEGSKA (reference sequence). The CDR3 loop spans 17 amino acids. Trimming shortened V by 1 base and J by 4 bases, and 20 bases separated the two germline ends. This CDR3 reads CSARADGARRGNQPQHF. The CDR3 DNA reads TGCAGTGCTAGAGCCGATGGGGCCCGAAGGGGGAATCAGCCCCAGCATTTT.

The V call is TRBV24-1, the J call TRBJ1-1, with D possibly TRBD1 on 6 matching bases. The germline CDR1 and CDR2 sequences are KGHDR and SFDVKD. V lost 6 bases and J 4 bases, leaving 17 bases between the germline ends. This CDR3 is 15 amino acids long. CDR3 nucleotides: TGTGCCACCAGTAAGGGAAGGGGGGGGGTCACTGAAGCTTTCTTT. Its translation is CATSKGRGGVTEAFF.

V is TRBV19 and J is TRBJ2-7; D perhaps matches TRBD1 (6 bases). The V gene lost 0 bases and the J gene lost 1 base, with 7 bases spanning the gap. The CDR3 is 14 amino acids. The germline CDR1 and CDR2 sequences are LNHDA and SQIVND (reference sequence). The CDR3 protein is CASSIDQGSYEQYF. CDR3 DNA sequence: TGTGCCAGTAGTATAGACCAGGGGTCCTACGAGCAGTACTTC. The full variable domain, with the rest looked up from reference TRBV19 and TRBJ2-7, is DGGITQSPKYLFRKEGQNVTLSCEQNLNHDAMYWYRQDPGQGLRLIYYSQIVNDFQKGDIAEGYSVSREKKESFPLTVTSAQKNPTAFYLCASSIDQGSYEQYFGPGTRLTVT.

The gene calls are TRBV4-1 and TRBJ1-5; D is perhaps TRBD1 (6 bases). The CDR3 contains 18 residues. Per germline, CDR1 MGHRA and CDR2 YSYEKL. V was pared by 2 bases and J by 5 bases, with 22 bases between. CDR3 bases: TGCGCCAGCAGCCAAAAGGTGGGTACAGGGCGGTGGGATCAGCCCCAGCATTTT. Translating it yields CASSQKVGTGRWDQPQHF.

This chain links TRBV28 with TRBJ1-2; D possibly corresponds to TRBD1 (5 bases). CDR3 length equals 16 residues. Germline V gene data show CDR1 as MDHEN and CDR2 as SYDVKM. Trimming stripped 8 bases from V and 0 bases from J, with 19 bases between. The CDR3 nucleotides are TGTGCCAGCCGCCCGTCTGGGGCGACCTCTAACTATGGCTACACCTTC. It encodes CASRPSGATSNYGYTF.

V is TRBV6-2 or TRBV6-3 and J is TRBJ2-2; TRBD2 matches at 15 bases. Unmatched junction bases numbered 4, after V lost 5 bases and J lost 6 bases. CDR3 length: 16 amino acids. Germline values: CDR1 MNHEY, CDR2 SVGEGT. The DNA of the CDR3 is TGTGCCAGCAGTCCGGGACTAGCGGGAGGTCCCGGGGAGCTGTTTTTT. This codes for CASSPGLAGGPGELFF.

This rearrangement joins TRBV4-3 to TRBJ1-5, with D possibly TRBD1 on 5 matching bases. Trimming shortened V by 1 base and J by 1 base, and 14 bases separated the two germline ends. This CDR3 is built from 17 residues. Germline V gene lookup returns CDR1 LGHNA and CDR2 YSLEER. CDR3 in DNA: TGCGCCAGCAGCCAAGGAGGTTCGAGGGGCAGCAATCAGCCCCAGCATTTT. Protein sequence: CASSQGGSRGSNQPQHF.

The chain uses TRBV28 and TRBJ1-2; TRBD1 might be the D (5 bases). This CDR3 is 13 amino acids long. The germline gives CDR1 MDHEN, CDR2 SYDVKM. The V and J ends lost 5 bases and 4 bases respectively, with 11 bases between them. This CDR3 is CASSPGGIYGYTF. In DNA, the CDR3 is TGTGCCAGCAGTCCTGGGGGGATCTATGGCTACACCTTC.

The V and J genes are TRBV10-1 and TRBJ1-6; 9 bases are shared with TRBD1. V lost 3 bases to trimming and J lost 12 bases; unmatched junction nucleotides: 6. This CDR3 is built from 14 residues. CDR1 and CDR2 from the germline V gene are WNHNN and SYGVQD (reference sequence). Written as DNA, the CDR3 is TGCGCCAGCAGTGAAGGACAGGGGTTTGGACCCCTCCACTTT. It translates to CASSEGQGFGPLHF.

The J gene is TRBJ1-1, the V gene TRBV7-3; the match to TRBD1 covers 9 bases. The germline V gene has CDR1 SGHTA and CDR2 FQGTGA. This CDR3 region has 15 residues. V shed 4 bases and J 2 bases; nucleotides not matched to a gene: 5. The CDR3 sequence is CASSSQTGGNTEAFF. Written as DNA, the CDR3 is TGTGCCAGCAGCTCTCAGACAGGGGGTAACACTGAAGCTTTCTTT.

This chain joins TRBV4-3 and TRBJ1-5, with D unclear. The CDR3 is 14 amino acids. Deletions cut 5 bases from V and 3 bases from J, with 11 bases between. Germline CDR1 and CDR2: LGHNA and YSLEER. This chain's CDR3 is CASSVHTHNQPQHF. The CDR3, as DNA: TGCGCCAGCAGCGTACATACCCACAATCAGCCCCAGCATTTT.

The table lists this clonotype with a few counts. The CDR3 region has the DNA TGTGCCAGCAGCTCGACAGGGGGCGCGAGGTCACCCCTCCACTTT. Its protein is CASSSTGGARSPLHF. The genes are TRBV7-9 and TRBJ1-6; TRBD1 matches at 10 bases. This CDR3 region has 15 residues. The J segment lost 10 bases and the V segment lost 4 bases, leaving 7 bases of the junction unmatched. CDR1 SEHNR and CDR2 FQNEAQ come from the germline V gene (reference sequence).

This clonotype occurred once. The chain employs TRBV30 and TRBJ1-2; 9 nucleotides agree with TRBD1. The J segment lost 1 base and the V segment lost 3 bases, leaving 3 bases of the junction unmatched. The CDR3 loop spans 14 amino acids. Germline V gene lookup returns CDR1 GTSNPN and CDR2 SVGIG (reference sequence). CDR3 DNA sequence: TGTGCCTGGAGGGGGACAGGGCATAACTATGGCTACACCTTC. Protein sequence: CAWRGTGHNYGYTF.

This clonotype was recorded a few times. This chain joins TRBV20-1 and TRBJ2-5; possibly TRBD1 for D (6 bases). The germline V and J ends were trimmed by 4 bases and 1 base, with 16 bases remaining between them. CDR1 DFQATT and CDR2 SNEGSKA come from the germline V gene (reference sequence). The CDR3 loop spans 15 amino acids. The CDR3 here is CSAKLGTGSQETQYF. The CDR3 DNA reads as TGCAGTGCTAAGTTAGGAACAGGGAGCCAAGAGACCCAGTACTTC.

The chain has TRBV7-9 and TRBJ1-3, with D unclear. Germline V gives CDR1 SEHNR, CDR2 FQNEAQ (reference sequence). This CDR3 has 16 amino acids. V gave up 0 bases and J gave up 4 bases, with 13 bases separating them. The CDR3 DNA reads TGTGCCAGCAGCTTAGCCGGCCGAATAGGGGGAAACACCATATATTTT. The encoded protein is CASSLAGRIGGNTIYF. The complete variable domain, with remaining parts taken from reference TRBV7-9 and TRBJ1-3, reads DTGVSQNPRHKITKRGQNVTFRCDPISEHNRLYWYRQTLGQGPEFLTYFQNEAQLEKSRLLSDRFSAERPKGSFSTLEIQRTEQGDSAMYLCASSLAGRIGGNTIYFGEGSWLTVV.

The genes are TRBV20-1 and TRBJ1-2; no firm D call. V was shortened by 7 bases and J by 4 bases, with 16 bases between the two germline ends. The CDR3 has 13 amino acids. The germline V gene has CDR1 DFQATT and CDR2 SNEGSKA (reference sequence). This chain's CDR3 is CSVTSGSGYGYTF. In DNA, the CDR3 is TGCAGTGTGACCTCCGGGAGCGGCTATGGCTACACCTTC.

The V gene is TRBV6-1, the J gene TRBJ2-3; D not resolved. The V end lost 0 bases, the J end lost 4 bases, and 8 bases lay between the germline ends. The germline CDR1 and CDR2 sequences are MNHNS and SASEGT. The CDR3 runs to 14 residues. In DNA form, the CDR3 reads TGTGCCAGCAGTGAAGCTTCCTACGCAGATACGCAGTATTTT. Translating it yields CASSEASYADTQYF.

The rearrangement uses TRBV7-2 and TRBJ2-7, with D perhaps TRBD2 (6 bases). This CDR3 is built from 15 residues. Germline assignment: CDR1 SGHTA and CDR2 FQGNSA. V shed 5 bases and J shed 3 bases, with 17 bases lying between them. CDR3: CASSLRLGHIYEQYF. The CDR3, as DNA: TGTGCCAGCAGCCTGCGACTAGGCCATATCTACGAGCAGTACTTC.

This clonotype has only a few counts. This chain joins TRBV20-1 and TRBJ1-5, with TRBD1 matching 7 bases. Trimming at V came to 6 bases and at J to 3 bases, leaving 11 bases not matched to a gene. The CDR3 loop spans 15 amino acids. The germline V gene encodes CDR1 DFQATT and CDR2 SNEGSKA (reference sequence). The DNA for the CDR3 is TGCAGTGCAATCAGGGGGGCAGAAAACAATCAGCCCCAGCATTTT. Its protein product is CSAIRGAENNQPQHF.

The chain links TRBV30 to TRBJ2-5, with 7 bases identical to TRBD2. Germline V gene data show CDR1 as GTSNPN and CDR2 as SVGIG (reference sequence). The CDR3 length is 14 residues. The V segment lost 0 bases and the J segment 4 bases; nucleotides outside the gene matches: 5. This CDR3 is CAWSVGLRTETQYF. The DNA for the CDR3 is TGTGCCTGGAGTGTGGGACTAAGGACAGAGACCCAGTACTTC.

The chain couples TRBV27 to TRBJ2-3, with 8 bases lining up with TRBD1. The CDR3 is 16 residues long. J lost 7 bases, V lost 4 bases, and 13 bases had no gene match. The germline CDR1 and CDR2 sequences are MNHEY and SMNVEV (reference sequence). The CDR3 reads CASSSPYGQGKNTQYF. The CDR3 bases are TGTGCCAGCAGTTCCCCTTACGGACAGGGAAAAAATACGCAGTATTTT.

The chain couples TRBV15 to TRBJ2-3; 7 bases agree with TRBD2. The CDR3 totals 15 residues. Germline loops: CDR1 LNHNV, CDR2 YYDKDF (reference sequence). The V gene end was trimmed by 5 bases and the J gene end by 2 bases; junction bases not matched to a gene: 7. CDR3 protein: CATSPGTTVTDTQYF. CDR3 nucleotides: TGTGCCACCAGCCCGGGGACTACTGTCACAGATACGCAGTATTTT.

V usage is TRBV7-2 and J usage is TRBJ1-5, with D maybe TRBD1 (6 bases). Trimming cost V 5 bases and J 3 bases, with 14 bases left between them. The CDR3 has 15 residues. Germline lookup yields CDR1 SGHTA and CDR2 FQGNSA. CDR3 nucleotides: TGTGCCAGCAGCGCTCACCGGACAGACAATCAGCCCCAGCATTTT. It encodes CASSAHRTDNQPQHF.

The genes are TRBV7-2 and TRBJ2-7, with TRBD2 matching 11 bases. CDR1 SGHTA and CDR2 FQGNSA come from the germline V gene. The J segment lost 3 bases and the V segment lost 4 bases, leaving 11 bases of the junction unmatched. The CDR3 totals 17 residues. The CDR3 DNA follows: TGTGCCAGCAGCTCGACCTCCACTAGCGGGAGTTACTACGAGCAGTACTTC. Translation: CASSSTSTSGSYYEQYF.